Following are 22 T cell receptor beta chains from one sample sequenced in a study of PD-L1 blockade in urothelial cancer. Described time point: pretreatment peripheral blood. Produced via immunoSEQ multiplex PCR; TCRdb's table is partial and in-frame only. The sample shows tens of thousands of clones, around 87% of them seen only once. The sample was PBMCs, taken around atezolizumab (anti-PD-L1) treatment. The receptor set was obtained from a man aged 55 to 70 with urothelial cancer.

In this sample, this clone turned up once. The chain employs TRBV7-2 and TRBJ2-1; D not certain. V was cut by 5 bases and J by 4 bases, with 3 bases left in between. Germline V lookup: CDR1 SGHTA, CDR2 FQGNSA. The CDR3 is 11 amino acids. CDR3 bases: TGTGCCAGCAGCGAGTACAATGAGCAGTTCTTC. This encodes CASSEYNEQFF.

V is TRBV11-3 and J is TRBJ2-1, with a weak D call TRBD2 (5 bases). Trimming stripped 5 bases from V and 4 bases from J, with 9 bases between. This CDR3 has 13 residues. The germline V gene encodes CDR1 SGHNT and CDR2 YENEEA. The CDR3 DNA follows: TGTGCCAGCAGCCAGAGCGGTTACAATGAGCAGTTCTTC. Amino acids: CASSQSGYNEQFF.

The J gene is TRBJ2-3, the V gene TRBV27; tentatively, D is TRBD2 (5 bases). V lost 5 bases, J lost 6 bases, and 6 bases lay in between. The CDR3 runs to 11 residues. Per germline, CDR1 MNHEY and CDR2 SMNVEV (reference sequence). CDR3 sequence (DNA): TGTGCCAGCAGTCGGAGGGATACGCAGTATTTT. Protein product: CASSRRDTQYF.

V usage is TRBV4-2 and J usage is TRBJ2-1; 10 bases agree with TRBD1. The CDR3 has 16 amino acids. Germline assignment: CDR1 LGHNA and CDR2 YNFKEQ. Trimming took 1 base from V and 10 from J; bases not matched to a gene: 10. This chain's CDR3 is CASSQGGTGDSTEQFF. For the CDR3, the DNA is TGTGCCAGCAGCCAAGGCGGGACAGGGGACTCCACCGAGCAGTTCTTC.

The CDR3 is CASSATSGGSTDTQYF. The CDR3 nucleotides are TGCGCCAGCAGTGCGACTAGCGGGGGGAGCACAGATACGCAGTATTTT. This rearrangement joins TRBV10-1 to TRBJ2-3, with 13 bases fitting TRBD2. This CDR3 contains 16 residues. The trim removed 4 bases at V and 0 bases at J, leaving 1 base unmatched. CDR1 and CDR2 from the germline V gene are WNHNN and SYGVQD (reference sequence).

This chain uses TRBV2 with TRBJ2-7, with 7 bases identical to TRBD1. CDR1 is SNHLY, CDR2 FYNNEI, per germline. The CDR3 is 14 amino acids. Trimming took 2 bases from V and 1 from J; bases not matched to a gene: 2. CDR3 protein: CASSEQGVSYEQYF. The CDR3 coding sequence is TGTGCCAGCAGTGAACAGGGGGTTTCCTACGAGCAGTACTTC.

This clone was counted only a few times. CDR3 nucleotide sequence: TGTGCCAGCAGCCTCGGAGGGACTAGCTTTTCCCAAGAGACCCAGTACTTC. Residues: CASSLGGTSFSQETQYF. The chain couples TRBV7-9 to TRBJ2-5; 9 nucleotides line up with TRBD2. J was trimmed by 1 base and V by 5 bases; bases with no gene match: 11. This CDR3 is built from 17 residues. The germline gives CDR1 SEHNR, CDR2 FQNEAQ (reference sequence).

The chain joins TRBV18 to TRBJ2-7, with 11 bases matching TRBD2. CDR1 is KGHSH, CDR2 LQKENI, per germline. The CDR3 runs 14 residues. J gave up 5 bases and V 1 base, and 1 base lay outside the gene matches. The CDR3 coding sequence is TGTGCCAGCTCACCACTAGCGGGAGGGGACGAGCAGTACTTC. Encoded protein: CASSPLAGGDEQYF.

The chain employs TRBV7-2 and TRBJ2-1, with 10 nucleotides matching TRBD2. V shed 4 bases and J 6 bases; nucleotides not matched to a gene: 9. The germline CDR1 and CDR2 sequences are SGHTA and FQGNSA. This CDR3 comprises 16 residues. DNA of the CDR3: TGTGCCAGCAGCTCAATAAAGGGACTAGCGTCCAATGAGCAGTTCTTC. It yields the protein CASSSIKGLASNEQFF.

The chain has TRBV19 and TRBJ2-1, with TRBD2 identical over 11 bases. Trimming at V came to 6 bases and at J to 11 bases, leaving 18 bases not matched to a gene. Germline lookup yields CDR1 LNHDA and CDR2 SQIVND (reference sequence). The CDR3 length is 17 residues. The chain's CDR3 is CASSQRSGTSGLEKQFF. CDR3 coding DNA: TGTGCCAGTAGCCAAAGATCCGGGACTAGCGGCTTAGAGAAGCAGTTCTTC.

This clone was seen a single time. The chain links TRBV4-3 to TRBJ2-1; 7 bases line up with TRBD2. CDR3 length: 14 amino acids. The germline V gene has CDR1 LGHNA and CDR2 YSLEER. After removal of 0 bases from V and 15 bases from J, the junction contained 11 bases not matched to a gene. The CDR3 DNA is TGCGCCAGCAGCCAAGATCCCCTTACTAGCGATCGGTTCTTC. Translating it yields CASSQDPLTSDRFF.

This chain's CDR3 is CASSLTTGGGSYNEQFF. The CDR3, as DNA: TGTGCCAGCAGCTTAACTACCGGGGGAGGCTCCTACAATGAGCAGTTCTTC. The chain combines TRBV11-2 with TRBJ2-1, with D perhaps matching TRBD2 (6 bases). Germline V gene data show CDR1 as SGHAT and CDR2 as FQNNGV. This CDR3 spans 17 amino acids. V was clipped by 2 bases and J by 0 bases, with 14 bases between them.

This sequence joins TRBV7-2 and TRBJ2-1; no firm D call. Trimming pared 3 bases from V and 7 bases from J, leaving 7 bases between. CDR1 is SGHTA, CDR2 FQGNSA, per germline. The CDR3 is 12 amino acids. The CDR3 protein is CASSFQANEQFF. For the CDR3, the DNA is TGTGCCAGCAGCTTTCAGGCGAATGAGCAGTTCTTC. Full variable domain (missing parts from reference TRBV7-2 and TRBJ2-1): GAGVSQSPSNKVTEKGKDVELRCDPISGHTALYWYRQSLGQGLEFLIYFQGNSAPDKSGLPSDRFSAERTGGSVSTLTIQRTQQEDSAVYLCASSFQANEQFFGPGTRLTVL.

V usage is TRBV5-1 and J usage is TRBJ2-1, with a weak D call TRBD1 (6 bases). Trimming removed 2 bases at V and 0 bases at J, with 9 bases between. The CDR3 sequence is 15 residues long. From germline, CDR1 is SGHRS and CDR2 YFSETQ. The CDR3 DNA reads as TGCGCCAGCAGCTTTACGGACAGCTCCTACAATGAGCAGTTCTTC. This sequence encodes CASSFTDSSYNEQFF.

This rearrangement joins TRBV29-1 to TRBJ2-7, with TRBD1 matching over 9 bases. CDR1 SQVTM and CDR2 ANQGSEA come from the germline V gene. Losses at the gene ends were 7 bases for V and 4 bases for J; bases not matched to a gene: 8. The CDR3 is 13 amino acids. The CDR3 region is CSARQGTGYEQYF. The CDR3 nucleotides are TGCAGCGCAAGACAGGGGACAGGGTACGAGCAGTACTTC.

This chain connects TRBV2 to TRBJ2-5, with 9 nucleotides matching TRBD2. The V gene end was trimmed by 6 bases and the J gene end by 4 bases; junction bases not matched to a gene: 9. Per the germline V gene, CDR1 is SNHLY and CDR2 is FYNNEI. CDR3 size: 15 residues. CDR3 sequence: CASSLSAGGVETQYF. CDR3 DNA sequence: TGTGCCAGCAGCTTAAGTGCGGGGGGGGTAGAGACCCAGTACTTC.

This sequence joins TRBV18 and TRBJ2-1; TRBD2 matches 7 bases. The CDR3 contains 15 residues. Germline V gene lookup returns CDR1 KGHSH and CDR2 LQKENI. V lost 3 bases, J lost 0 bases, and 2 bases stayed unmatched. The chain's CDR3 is CASSPAGASYNEQFF. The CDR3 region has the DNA TGTGCCAGCTCACCTGCGGGAGCCTCCTACAATGAGCAGTTCTTC. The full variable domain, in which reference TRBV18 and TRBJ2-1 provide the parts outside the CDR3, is NAGVMQNPRHLVRRRGQEARLRCSPMKGHSHVYWYRQLPEEGLKFMVYLQKENIIDESGMPKERFSAEFPKEGPSILRIQQVVRGDSAAYFCASSPAGASYNEQFFGPGTRLTVL.

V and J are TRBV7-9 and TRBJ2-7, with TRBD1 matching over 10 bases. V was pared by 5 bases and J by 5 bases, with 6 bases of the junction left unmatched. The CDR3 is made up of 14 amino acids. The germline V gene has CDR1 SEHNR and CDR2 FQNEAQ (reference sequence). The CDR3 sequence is CASSLDRGFNEQYF. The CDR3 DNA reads TGTGCCAGCAGCCTGGACAGGGGGTTCAACGAGCAGTACTTC.

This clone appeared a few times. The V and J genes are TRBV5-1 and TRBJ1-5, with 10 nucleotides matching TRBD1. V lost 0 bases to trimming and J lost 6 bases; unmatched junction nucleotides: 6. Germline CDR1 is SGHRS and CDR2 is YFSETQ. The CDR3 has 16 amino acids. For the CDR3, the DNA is TGCGCCAGCAGCTTGGGGACAGGGGGAGGGTTTCAGCCCCAGCATTTT. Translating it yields CASSLGTGGGFQPQHF.

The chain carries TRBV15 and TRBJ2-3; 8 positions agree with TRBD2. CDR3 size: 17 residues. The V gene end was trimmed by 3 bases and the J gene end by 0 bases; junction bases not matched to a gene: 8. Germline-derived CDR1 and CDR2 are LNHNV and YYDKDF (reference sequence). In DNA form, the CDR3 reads TGTGCCACCAGCAGGGATGTTATAGCGGGGAGCACAGATACGCAGTATTTT. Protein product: CATSRDVIAGSTDTQYF.

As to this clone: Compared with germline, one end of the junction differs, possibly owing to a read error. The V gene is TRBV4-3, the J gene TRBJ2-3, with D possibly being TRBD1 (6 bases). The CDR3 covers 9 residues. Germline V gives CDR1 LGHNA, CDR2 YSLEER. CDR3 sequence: CASSQEGAF. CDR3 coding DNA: TGCGCCAGCAGCCAAGAGGGGGCTTTT.

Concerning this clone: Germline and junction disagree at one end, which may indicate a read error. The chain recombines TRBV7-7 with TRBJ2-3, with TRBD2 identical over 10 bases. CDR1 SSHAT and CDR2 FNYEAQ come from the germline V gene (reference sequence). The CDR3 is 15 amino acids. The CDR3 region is CASSPHMSGRVPQYF. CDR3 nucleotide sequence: TGTGCTAGCAGCCCTCACATGAGCGGGAGGGTGCCGCAGTATTTT.